This is a list of T cell receptor beta chains from one sample in a study of blood T cell repertoires in COVID-19. The method was immunoSEQ multiplex PCR; TCRdb's version includes in-frame clones alone and lacks a portion of them. This sample has tens of thousands of clones, with around 83% found just once. The sample consisted of peripheral blood. These receptor sequences come from a man aged 50 to 60 with acute or convalescent COVID-19. The CDR3 runs from the conserved cysteine through the conserved F or W. D genes are given only for firm matches. The listing skips clone size in some rows; elsewhere it reads once, few, many or a size class.

D: NA; J: TRBJ1-1; V: TRBV19; length: 14; size: NA; CDR3: CASSITGLNTEAFF; DNA: TGTGCCAGTAGTATAACAGGTTTGAACACTGAAGCTTTCTTT
D: TRBD1; J: TRBJ1-4; V: TRBV2; length: 13; size: NA; CDR3: CASSGRQGAKLFF; DNA: TGTGCCAGCAGTGGAAGACAGGGGGCAAAACTGTTTTTT
D: TRBD2; J: TRBJ2-1; V: TRBV30; length: 17; size: NA; CDR3: CAWRPRALAGSNNEQFF; DNA: TGTGCCTGGAGGCCCAGGGCACTAGCGGGAAGCAACAATGAGCAGTTCTTC
D: TRBD2; J: TRBJ2-5; V: TRBV4-1; length: 18; size: few; CDR3: CASSRDLTGTTLIETQYF; DNA: TGCGCCAGCAGCCGAGACCTAACCGGGACTACCCTAATCGAGACCCAGTACTTC
D: NA; J: TRBJ1-3; V: TRBV1; length: 21; size: NA; CDR3: CTSSPRAGTRIGTNSGNTIYF; DNA: TGCACCAGCAGCCCTCGGGCTGGGACAAGAATCGGGACGAACTCTGGAAACACCATATATTTT
D: NA; J: TRBJ1-1; V: TRBV12-3/TRBV12-4; length: 13; size: once; CDR3: CASSLRLTTEAFF; DNA: TGTGCCAGCAGTTTGCGACTGACCACTGAAGCTTTCTTT
D: NA; J: TRBJ1-2; V: TRBV12-3/TRBV12-4; length: 11; size: NA; CDR3: CASSLGHGYTF; DNA: TGTGCCAGCAGTTTGGGCCATGGCTACACCTTC
D: NA; J: TRBJ1-1; V: TRBV10-2; length: 14; size: NA; CDR3: CASSVGVRDTEAFF; DNA: TGCGCCAGCAGTGTTGGGGTGAGGGACACTGAAGCTTTCTTT
D: NA; J: TRBJ1-2; V: TRBV5-4; length: 15; size: NA; CDR3: CASSLGDSSAYGYTF; DNA: TGTGCCAGCAGCTTGGGCGACTCTAGCGCCTATGGCTACACCTTC
D: NA; J: TRBJ1-2; V: TRBV4-1; length: 14; size: NA; CDR3: CASSQGWQVYGYTF; DNA: TGCGCCAGCAGCCAAGGGTGGCAGGTGTATGGCTACACCTTC
D: NA; J: TRBJ1-3; V: TRBV13; length: 15; size: NA; CDR3: CASSLVIGEGNTIYF; DNA: TGTGCCAGCAGCTTAGTAATAGGGGAAGGAAACACCATATATTTT
D: TRBD1; J: TRBJ1-2; V: TRBV6-5; length: 15; size: NA; CDR3: CASSYSGQGNYGYTF; DNA: TGTGCCAGCAGTTACTCTGGACAGGGAAACTATGGCTACACCTTC
D: NA; J: TRBJ2-3; V: TRBV6-5; length: 14; size: NA; CDR3: CASNRGTSTDTQYF; DNA: TGTGCCAGCAACCGGGGGACTAGCACAGATACGCAGTATTTT
D: NA; J: TRBJ2-1; V: TRBV7-8; length: 16; size: NA; CDR3: CASSSLGGSSYNEQFF; DNA: TGTGCCAGCAGCTCACTTGGGGGGAGCTCCTACAATGAGCAGTTCTTC
D: TRBD2; J: TRBJ2-1; V: TRBV7-6; length: 18; size: NA; CDR3: CASSSHPGTRGFGNEQFF; DNA: TGTGCCAGCAGCTCTCACCCCGGGACTAGGGGATTTGGGAATGAGCAGTTCTTC
D: TRBD2; J: TRBJ2-1; V: TRBV28; length: 15; size: once; CDR3: CASSSEREGLNEQFF; DNA: TGTGCCAGCAGTTCCGAGCGGGAGGGTCTAAATGAGCAGTTCTTC
D: NA; J: TRBJ2-3; V: TRBV15; length: 14; size: NA; CDR3: CATSRDPSSDTQYF; DNA: TGTGCCACCAGCAGAGATCCAAGCTCAGATACGCAGTATTTT
D: TRBD1; J: TRBJ2-1; V: TRBV11-2; length: 15; size: NA; CDR3: CASSSALDRNDEQFF; DNA: TGTGCCAGCAGCTCCGCTTTGGACAGGAACGATGAGCAGTTCTTC
D: NA; J: TRBJ2-2; V: TRBV4-1; length: 17; size: NA; CDR3: CASSQGTQAGRAGELFF; DNA: TGCGCCAGCAGCCAAGGAACTCAAGCGGGTCGAGCCGGGGAGCTGTTTTTT
D: TRBD1; J: TRBJ2-7; V: TRBV10-3; length: 12; size: NA; CDR3: CATWDRGLEQYF; DNA: TGTGCCACCTGGGACAGGGGACTCGAGCAGTACTTC
D: NA; J: TRBJ2-3; V: TRBV19; length: 14; size: NA; CDR3: CASKGGRVTDTQYF; DNA: TGTGCCAGTAAAGGGGGTCGAGTAACAGATACGCAGTATTTT
D: NA; J: TRBJ2-7; V: TRBV20-1; length: 11; size: NA; CDR3: CSAGSGHEQYF; DNA: TGCAGTGCCGGTTCTGGGCACGAGCAGTACTTC
D: NA; J: TRBJ2-4; V: TRBV10-3; length: 13; size: medium-sized; CDR3: CAISETGEDIQYF; DNA: TGTGCCATCAGTGAGACAGGGGAGGACATTCAGTACTTC
D: NA; J: TRBJ1-1; V: TRBV6-6; length: 13; size: NA; CDR3: CASMREMNTEAFF; DNA: TGTGCCAGCATGAGGGAAATGAACACTGAAGCTTTCTTT
D: TRBD1; J: TRBJ1-5; V: TRBV2; length: 14; size: NA; CDR3: CASSSDRDPQPQHF; DNA: TGTGCCAGCAGCTCGGACAGGGACCCTCAGCCCCAGCATTTT
D: NA; J: TRBJ1-1; V: TRBV7-3; length: 13; size: few; CDR3: CASSWRGNTEAFF; DNA: TGTGCCAGCAGCTGGCGGGGGAACACTGAAGCTTTCTTT
D: TRBD1; J: TRBJ2-7; V: TRBV29-1; length: 12; size: NA; CDR3: CSVEGQGYEQYF; DNA: TGCAGCGTCGAGGGACAGGGCTACGAGCAGTACTTC
D: TRBD1; J: TRBJ1-1; V: TRBV19; length: 17; size: NA; CDR3: CASSIDAGTGLNTEAFF; DNA: TGTGCCAGTAGTATAGATGCCGGGACAGGGTTGAACACTGAAGCTTTCTTT
D: NA; J: TRBJ1-2; V: TRBV11-2; length: 12; size: NA; CDR3: CASSARDSGYTF; DNA: TGTGCCAGCAGCGCCCGGGACTCTGGCTACACCTTC
D: TRBD2; J: TRBJ2-1; V: TRBV11-2; length: 15; size: NA; CDR3: CASSLGSGPYNEQFF; DNA: TGTGCCAGCAGCTTAGGTAGCGGGCCATACAATGAGCAGTTCTTC
D: NA; J: TRBJ1-2; V: TRBV7-6; length: 15; size: NA; CDR3: CASSPLGGDHVGYTF; DNA: TGTGCCAGCAGCCCGTTAGGCGGGGACCACGTCGGCTACACCTTC
D: TRBD1; J: TRBJ2-7; V: TRBV10-1; length: 14; size: NA; CDR3: CASSEGTGLYEQYF; DNA: TGCGCCAGCAGTGAGGGGACAGGGCTATACGAGCAGTACTTC
D: NA; J: TRBJ2-1; V: TRBV10-3; length: 16; size: NA; CDR3: CAISESGGAAYNEQFF; DNA: TGTGCCATCAGTGAGTCCGGGGGAGCCGCCTACAATGAGCAGTTCTTC